The 22 T cell receptor beta chains presented below share a single source sample, sequenced in a study of T-cell memory formation after mild COVID-19. TCRdb redid the calling of the 5' RACE reads with MiXCR, one entry per CDR3 protein. The top ten hold more than 10% of the sample, which has roughly 600,000 distinct CDR3 sequences, 18% seen once. Input material: PBMCs or a T cell subset sorted from them (not recorded which). The receptors were gathered from an adult woman who had mild COVID-19 (a few samples of this study predate the infection). Cell type and time point are not known.

This rearrangement joins TRBV18 to TRBJ2-7; TRBD1 is a possible D gene (5 bases). The CDR3 contains 13 residues. Germline V gives CDR1 KGHSH, CDR2 LQKENI. The ends were cut back, 2 bases at V and 4 bases at J, with 9 bases in the middle. The CDR3 DNA sequence: TGTGCCAGCTCACCATCTGGACAATACGAGCAGTACTTC. Protein: CASSPSGQYEQYF.

This chain links TRBV27 with TRBJ1-2; possible D gene TRBD1, 6 bases. The V and J ends lost 5 bases and 3 bases respectively, with 22 bases between them. The CDR3 length is 17 residues. CDR1 MNHEY and CDR2 SMNVEV come from the germline V gene (reference sequence). This chain's CDR3 is CASSPRRGSGADYGYTF. The CDR3 nucleotides read TGTGCCAGCAGTCCCCGGAGGGGGTCAGGGGCTGACTATGGCTACACCTTC.

The V and J genes are TRBV11-2 and TRBJ1-2; D perhaps matches TRBD1 (5 bases). The CDR3 length is 16 residues. The V end lost 1 base, the J end lost 2 bases, and 14 bases lay between the germline ends. The germline V gene has CDR1 SGHAT and CDR2 FQNNGV. The CDR3 sequence is CASSLVGGRGNYGYTF. The CDR3 nucleotides are TGTGCCAGCAGCTTAGTAGGTGGTAGGGGCAACTATGGCTACACCTTC.

V and J are TRBV6-1 and TRBJ1-5, with 8 positions matching TRBD1. Germline CDR1 and CDR2: MNHNS and SASEGT. The CDR3 runs to 15 residues. The V segment lost 7 bases and the J segment 5 bases; nucleotides outside the gene matches: 10. As DNA, the CDR3 is TGTGCCAGCACTCTAGACAGGGGAAGTTATCAGCCCCAGCATTTT. This translates into CASTLDRGSYQPQHF.

This clonotype was detected only a few times. The chain uses TRBV9 and TRBJ2-1; D unresolved. Between the trimmed V and J ends, which lost 4 bases and 10 bases, there was a span of 15 bases. The CDR3 covers 13 residues. The germline gives CDR1 SGDLS, CDR2 YYNGEE. CDR3 sequence reads: CASSSSPGEEQFF. In DNA form, the CDR3 reads TGTGCCAGCAGCTCATCCCCTGGGGAAGAGCAGTTCTTC.

The gene calls are TRBV5-1 and TRBJ2-2; TRBD1 or TRBD2 may be the D gene (5 bases each). Between the trimmed V and J ends, which lost 1 base and 0 bases, there was a span of 7 bases. This CDR3 region has 15 residues. The germline gives CDR1 SGHRS, CDR2 YFSETQ. The CDR3 bases are TGCGCCAGCAGCTTGTGGGACCCGAACACCGGGGAGCTGTTTTTT. As protein: CASSLWDPNTGELFF.

This clonotype was counted only a few times. This chain links TRBV7-8 with TRBJ2-2; D assignment may be TRBD1 or TRBD2 (5 bases each). V was trimmed by 2 bases and J by 6 bases, leaving 13 bases between them. Germline CDR1 is SGHVS and CDR2 is FQNEAQ. This CDR3 is built from 15 residues. DNA for the CDR3: TGTGCCAGCAGCTTACAGAGGGGTGCGGCCGGGGAGCTGTTTTTT. It codes for CASSLQRGAAGELFF.

The V and J genes are TRBV6-2 or TRBV6-3 and TRBJ2-1; D unclear. Per the germline V gene, CDR1 is MNHEY and CDR2 is SVGEGT. The CDR3 totals 13 residues. Trimming cost V 3 bases and J 12 bases, with 15 bases left between them. CDR3 region: CASSYQWEVGQFF. In DNA, the CDR3 is TGTGCCAGCAGTTATCAGTGGGAAGTAGGGCAGTTCTTC.

The chain recombines TRBV28 with TRBJ1-1, with 10 bases lining up with TRBD1. The CDR3 has 15 residues. Germline CDR1 is MDHEN and CDR2 is SYDVKM. V lost 6 bases to trimming and J lost 8 bases; unmatched junction nucleotides: 12. CDR3 residues: CASSPQGQGSSEAFF. The CDR3 DNA reads as TGTGCCAGCAGCCCCCAGGGACAGGGGAGCTCGGAAGCTTTCTTT.

The gene calls are TRBV19 and TRBJ1-3; D remains unclear. V lost 5 bases and J lost 4, with 12 bases in between. In germline, CDR1 is LNHDA, CDR2 SQIVND (reference sequence). The CDR3 is 14 residues long. This chain's CDR3 is CASSPPDVGNTIYF. For the CDR3, the DNA is TGTGCCAGTAGTCCACCGGACGTGGGAAACACCATATATTTT.

The chain combines TRBV4-1 with TRBJ1-2, with 7 bases fitting TRBD1. There are 15 residues in the CDR3. The trim removed 3 bases at V and 5 bases at J, leaving 9 bases unmatched. Germline CDR1 and CDR2: MGHRA and YSYEKL. The CDR3 loop reads CASSHTRDRVYGYTF. In DNA, the CDR3 is TGCGCCAGCAGCCATACACGGGACAGAGTTTATGGCTACACCTTC.

The chain employs TRBV29-1 and TRBJ2-7, with TRBD2 matching 10 bases. Losses at the gene ends were 5 bases for V and 5 bases for J; bases not matched to a gene: 6. Germline CDR1 reads SQVTM; CDR2 reads ANQGSEA. The CDR3 loop spans 13 amino acids. CDR3 sequence: CSVRTSGANEQYF. DNA for the CDR3: TGCAGCGTTCGGACTAGCGGCGCCAACGAGCAGTACTTC.

The V call is TRBV28, the J call TRBJ2-7; 8 bases are a match to TRBD1. Germline V gene lookup returns CDR1 MDHEN and CDR2 SYDVKM. V trimming: 5 bases; J trimming: 6 bases; junction bases outside the gene matches: 9. The length of the CDR3 is 14 residues. The CDR3 DNA reads as TGTGCCAGCAGTCTACTTCAGGGGGCGAGCGAGCAGTACTTC. Amino acid sequence: CASSLLQGASEQYF. Variable domain in full (rest from reference TRBV28 and TRBJ2-7): DVKVTQSSRYLVKRTGEKVFLECVQDMDHENMFWYRQDPGLGLRLIYFSYDVKMKEKGDIPEGYSVSREKKERFSLILESASTNQTSMYLCASSLLQGASEQYFGPGTRLTVT.

The CDR3 sequence is CASCGTRYDEQYV. The CDR3 DNA reads TGTGCCAGCTGTGGGACTAGATATGACGAGCAGTACGTC. This rearrangement joins TRBV9 to TRBJ2-7; 8 positions match TRBD2. Unmatched junction bases numbered 8, after V lost 7 bases and J lost 5 bases. CDR1 SGDLS and CDR2 YYNGEE come from the germline V gene. The CDR3 totals 13 residues.

The CDR3 nucleotides read TGTGCCAGCAGCTCCTCCCGGGTTGCAGCCAATGAGCAGTTCTTC. This encodes CASSSSRVAANEQFF. This chain uses TRBV7-2 with TRBJ2-1; no definite D call. V lost 4 bases to trimming and J lost 6 bases, with 16 bases between them. The V gene's germline CDR1 is SGHTA and CDR2 FQGNSA. The CDR3 length is 15 residues.

The chain recombines TRBV29-1 with TRBJ2-1, with TRBD2 as a possible D gene (7 bases). V lost 7 bases and J lost 6, with 13 bases in between. CDR1 and CDR2 from the germline V gene are SQVTM and ANQGSEA. CDR3 length: 12 amino acids. The CDR3 is CSALRGGNEQFF. In DNA form, the CDR3 reads TGCAGCGCTCTTAGGGGGGGCAATGAGCAGTTCTTC.

The chain carries TRBV7-2 and TRBJ2-7; D may be TRBD1 or TRBD2 (5 bases each). V lost 1 base and J lost 0, with 13 bases in between. CDR3 size: 16 residues. Germline loops: CDR1 SGHTA, CDR2 FQGNSA. CDR3 sequence: CASSLGGAGDSYEQYF. The CDR3 nucleotides are TGTGCCAGCAGCTTAGGAGGGGCAGGCGACTCCTACGAGCAGTACTTC.

The sample holds a few counts of this clonotype. This chain connects TRBV7-9 to TRBJ1-4; D is unresolved. The CDR3 is 17 residues long. Germline values: CDR1 SEHNR, CDR2 FQNEAQ (reference sequence). The V end lost 1 base, the J end lost 0 bases, and 12 bases lay between the germline ends. Here the CDR3 reads CASSLDLQSATNEKLFF. Written as DNA, the CDR3 is TGTGCCAGCAGCTTAGATCTTCAGTCTGCAACTAATGAAAAACTGTTTTTT.

The V and J genes are TRBV7-2 and TRBJ2-7; TRBD2 aligns across 10 bases. Per germline, CDR1 SGHTA and CDR2 FQGNSA. V was clipped by 5 bases and J by 6 bases; unmatched bases: 13. The CDR3 extends over 16 amino acids. CDR3 in amino acids: CASSLQHSGGQSEQYF. In nucleotides, the CDR3 is TGTGCCAGCAGCCTCCAACATAGCGGGGGGCAATCCGAGCAGTACTTC.

This clonotype has just a few counts. This chain uses TRBV27 with TRBJ2-3; the D gene is possibly TRBD2 (6 bases). Germline V CDR1 and CDR2: MNHEY, SMNVEV (reference sequence). This CDR3 has 15 amino acids. V lost 6 bases and J 0 bases, leaving 13 bases between the germline ends. The CDR3 here is CASREGPFSTDTQYF. The CDR3 coding sequence is TGTGCCAGCAGGGAGGGCCCATTTAGCACAGATACGCAGTATTTT.

The rearrangement links TRBV7-2 to TRBJ1-6; no reliable D call. The germline V gene encodes CDR1 SGHTA and CDR2 FQGNSA. V was pared by 1 base and J by 8 bases, with 6 bases between. The CDR3 sequence is 13 residues long. In DNA, the CDR3 is TGTGCCAGCAGCTTAGTGGAGGATTCACCCCTCCACTTT. The encoded protein is CASSLVEDSPLHF.

The genes are TRBV19 and TRBJ2-1, with 11 bases that match TRBD2. Germline trimming cut 7 bases from V and 8 bases from J; bases unmatched to any gene: 13. Germline loops: CDR1 LNHDA, CDR2 SQIVND (reference sequence). This CDR3 has 16 amino acids. CDR3: CASTPLAGGLGDEQFF. CDR3 nucleotide sequence: TGTGCCAGTACCCCTTTAGCGGGAGGGCTGGGGGATGAGCAGTTCTTC.